Detailed here is one TCR beta chain. Repertoires were generated with immunoSEQ multiplex PCR, while TCRdb's copy carries only in-frame clones and drops some. The repertoire holds roughly 100,000 clones, approximately 88% seen once, with over 15% in the top ten. V lost 2 bases and J 9 bases, leaving 6 bases between the germline ends. Germline V gives CDR1 MNHEY, CDR2 SVGEGT. The CDR3 has 11 residues. This sample stems from a study of T cell responses to AZD1222 COVID-19 vaccine. This chain uses TRBV6-2 or TRBV6-3 with TRBJ2-3; unclear D gene. The clonotype was recovered from an adult in good health. Sequenced here: peripheral blood, sampled on day 0 of AZD1222 vaccination. For the CDR3, the DNA is TGTGCCAGCAGTTACGGGTCGACGCAGTATTTT. Protein sequence: CASSYGSTQYF.